These 7 T cell receptor beta chains were all obtained from the same sample, sequenced in a study of T-cell memory formation after mild COVID-19. TCRdb called the 5' RACE reads again in MiXCR, with one record for every CDR3 protein. Of fewer than 550,000 distinct CDR3 sequences in the sample, 20% were seen once. The sample comprised PBMCs or a T cell subset sorted from them (not recorded which). These receptors all stem from an adult woman who had mild COVID-19 (a few samples of this study predate the infection). Cell type and time point are not known.

V and J are TRBV7-2 and TRBJ2-3; TRBD2 agrees at 8 bases. From germline, CDR1 is SGHTA and CDR2 FQGNSA. This CDR3 has 15 amino acids. The V and J ends lost 5 bases and 5 bases, in that order; junction bases with no gene match: 9. CDR3 DNA sequence: TGTGCCAGCAGCGAGGGACTAGGGACTGGAGATACGCAGTATTTT. It translates to CASSEGLGTGDTQYF.

This clonotype showed up many times. V is TRBV7-9 and J is TRBJ2-1; 7 bases line up with TRBD2. The CDR3 length is 13 residues. Germline V gene lookup returns CDR1 SEHNR and CDR2 FQNEAQ (reference sequence). The trim removed 0 bases at V and 8 bases at J, leaving 1 base unmatched. The CDR3 sequence: CASSLAGGDEQFF. CDR3 nucleotide sequence: TGTGCCAGCAGCTTAGCGGGAGGGGATGAGCAGTTCTTC.

V is TRBV7-9 and J is TRBJ1-5, with TRBD1 matching 8 bases. CDR1 SEHNR and CDR2 FQNEAQ come from the germline V gene (reference sequence). Trimming took 3 bases from V and 6 from J; bases not matched to a gene: 7. The CDR3 contains 15 residues. For the CDR3, the DNA is TGTGCCAGCAGCTTTGGACAGGGAAGCGGTCAGCCCCAGCATTTT. It translates to CASSFGQGSGQPQHF.

The chain uses TRBV12-3 or TRBV12-4 and TRBJ1-2; D remains ambiguous. V gave up 5 bases and J gave up 4 bases, with 11 bases separating them. The CDR3 length is 13 residues. The CDR3 region has the DNA TGTGCCAGCAGTGTTACCTTGATCTATGGCTACACCTTC. Protein: CASSVTLIYGYTF.

The V gene is TRBV3-1, the J gene TRBJ2-3; TRBD2 is a possible D gene (5 bases). CDR3 length: 15 amino acids. Germline V lookup: CDR1 LGHDT, CDR2 YNNKEL (reference sequence). The V gene lost 1 base and the J gene lost 0 bases, with 8 bases spanning the gap. CDR3 sequence (DNA): TGTGCCAGCAGCCAAGTGCGGGCTAGCACAGATACGCAGTATTTT. It is translated as CASSQVRASTDTQYF.

V and J are TRBV4-2 and TRBJ1-2; D is undetermined. The CDR3 runs to 12 residues. V lost 0 bases and J 7 bases, leaving 6 bases between the germline ends. Germline loops: CDR1 LGHNA, CDR2 YNFKEQ. The CDR3 reads CASSQDYTGYTF. The CDR3 DNA is TGTGCCAGCAGCCAAGATTATACTGGCTACACCTTC.

This clonotype was detected ten times or more. The V gene is TRBV20-1, the J gene TRBJ2-5, with TRBD2 matching over 9 bases. CDR1 is DFQATT, CDR2 SNEGSKA, per germline (reference sequence). V shed 0 bases and J 1 base; nucleotides not matched to a gene: 6. The CDR3 length is 16 residues. The CDR3, as DNA: TGCAGTGCTAGAGATCCCCTAGCGGGGTCCCAAGAGACCCAGTACTTC. Translating it yields CSARDPLAGSQETQYF.